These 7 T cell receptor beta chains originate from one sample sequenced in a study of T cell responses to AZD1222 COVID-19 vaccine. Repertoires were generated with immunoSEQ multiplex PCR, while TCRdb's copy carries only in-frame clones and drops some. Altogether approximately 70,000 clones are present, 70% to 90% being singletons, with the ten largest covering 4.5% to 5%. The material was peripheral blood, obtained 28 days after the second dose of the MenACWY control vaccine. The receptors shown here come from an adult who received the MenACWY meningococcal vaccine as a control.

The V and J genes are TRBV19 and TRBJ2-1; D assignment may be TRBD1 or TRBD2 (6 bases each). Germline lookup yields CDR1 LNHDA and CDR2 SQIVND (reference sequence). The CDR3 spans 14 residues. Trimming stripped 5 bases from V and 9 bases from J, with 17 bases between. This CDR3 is CASSPAHGGGEQFF. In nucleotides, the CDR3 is TGTGCCAGTAGTCCGGCCCACGGGGGCGGTGAGCAGTTCTTC.

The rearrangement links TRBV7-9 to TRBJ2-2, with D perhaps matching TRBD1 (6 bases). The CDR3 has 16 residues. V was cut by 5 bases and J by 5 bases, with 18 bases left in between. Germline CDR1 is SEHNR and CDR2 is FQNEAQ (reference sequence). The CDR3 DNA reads TGTGCCAGCAGCAAAACCACGGGACAAAGAACCGGGGAGCTGTTTTTT. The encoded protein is CASSKTTGQRTGELFF.

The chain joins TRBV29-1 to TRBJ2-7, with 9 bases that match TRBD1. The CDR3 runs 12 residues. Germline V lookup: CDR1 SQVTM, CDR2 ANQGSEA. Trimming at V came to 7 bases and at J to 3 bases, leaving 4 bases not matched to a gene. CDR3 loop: CSAAGQGYEQYF. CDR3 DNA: TGCAGCGCGGCGGGACAGGGCTACGAGCAGTACTTC.

The CDR3 DNA reads as TGTGCCAGCAGCCGTCGACCGGACAGGAACGACTACGAGCAGTACTTC. As protein: CASSRRPDRNDYEQYF. V and J are TRBV7-4 and TRBJ2-7; 7 nucleotides align to TRBD1. Germline V lookup: CDR1 SGHVT, CDR2 SQSDAQ. This CDR3 region has 16 residues. V was clipped by 5 bases and J by 3 bases; unmatched bases: 13.

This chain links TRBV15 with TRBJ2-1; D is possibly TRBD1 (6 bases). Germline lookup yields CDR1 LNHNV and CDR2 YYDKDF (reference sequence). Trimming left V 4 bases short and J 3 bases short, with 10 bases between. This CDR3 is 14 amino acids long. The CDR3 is CATSTTTGYNEQFF. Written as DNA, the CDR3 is TGTGCCACCAGCACCACGACAGGCTACAATGAGCAGTTCTTC.

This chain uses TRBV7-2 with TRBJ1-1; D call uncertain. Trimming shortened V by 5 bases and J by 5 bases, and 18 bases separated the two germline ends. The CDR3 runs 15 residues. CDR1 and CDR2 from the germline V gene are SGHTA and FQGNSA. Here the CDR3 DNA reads TGTGCCAGCAGCCTCGGGCCCCTGAGAGTGACTGAAGCTTTCTTT. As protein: CASSLGPLRVTEAFF.

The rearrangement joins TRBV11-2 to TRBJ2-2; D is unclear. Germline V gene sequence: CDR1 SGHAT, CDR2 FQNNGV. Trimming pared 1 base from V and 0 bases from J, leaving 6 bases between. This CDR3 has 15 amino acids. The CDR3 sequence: CASSLGTANTGELFF. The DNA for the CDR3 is TGTGCCAGCAGCTTAGGGACGGCGAACACCGGGGAGCTGTTTTTT.